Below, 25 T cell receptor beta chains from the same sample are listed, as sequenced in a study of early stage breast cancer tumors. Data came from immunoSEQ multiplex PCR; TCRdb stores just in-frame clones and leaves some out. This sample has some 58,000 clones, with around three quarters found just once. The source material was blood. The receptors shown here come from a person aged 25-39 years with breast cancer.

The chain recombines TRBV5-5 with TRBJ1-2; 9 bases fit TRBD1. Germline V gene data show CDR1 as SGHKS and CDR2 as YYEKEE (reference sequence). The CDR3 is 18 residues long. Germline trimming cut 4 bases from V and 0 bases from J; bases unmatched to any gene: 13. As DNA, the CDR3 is TGTGCCAGCAGCCCAGTCCCGGGACAGGGACTAGCTAACTATGGCTACACCTTC. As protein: CASSPVPGQGLANYGYTF.

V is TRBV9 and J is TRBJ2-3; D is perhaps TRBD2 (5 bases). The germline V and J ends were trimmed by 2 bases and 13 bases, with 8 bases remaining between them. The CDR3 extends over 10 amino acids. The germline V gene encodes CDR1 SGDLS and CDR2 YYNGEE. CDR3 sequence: CASSVAGEYF. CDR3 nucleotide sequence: TGTGCCAGCAGCGTCGCCGGGGAGTATTTT.

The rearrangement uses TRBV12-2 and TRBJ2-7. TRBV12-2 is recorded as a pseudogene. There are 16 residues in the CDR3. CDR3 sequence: CASRPKQCPTTFEQYF. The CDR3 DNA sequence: TGTGCAAGTCGCCCGAAACAGTGCCCCACTACGTTCGAGCAGTACTTC.

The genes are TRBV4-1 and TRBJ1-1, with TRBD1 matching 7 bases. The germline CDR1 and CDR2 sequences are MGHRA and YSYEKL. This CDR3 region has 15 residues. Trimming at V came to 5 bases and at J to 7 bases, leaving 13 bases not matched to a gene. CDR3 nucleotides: TGCGCCAGCAGCATTCGACAGGGTTCTGACGGTGAAGCTTTCTTT. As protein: CASSIRQGSDGEAFF.

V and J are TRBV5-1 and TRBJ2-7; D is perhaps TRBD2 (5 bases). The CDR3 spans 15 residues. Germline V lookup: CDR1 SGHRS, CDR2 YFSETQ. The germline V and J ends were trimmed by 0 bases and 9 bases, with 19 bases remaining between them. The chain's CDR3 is CASSLEGGLEYRQYF. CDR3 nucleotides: TGCGCCAGCAGCTTGGAGGGCGGGCTGGAGTATAGGCAGTACTTC.

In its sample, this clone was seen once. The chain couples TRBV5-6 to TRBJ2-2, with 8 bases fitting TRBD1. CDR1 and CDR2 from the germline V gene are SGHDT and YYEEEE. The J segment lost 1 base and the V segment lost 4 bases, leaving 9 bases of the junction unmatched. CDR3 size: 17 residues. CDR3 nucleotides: TGTGCCAGCAGCCTCCCCACCGGGACAGGGAACACCGGGGAGCTGTTTTTT. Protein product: CASSLPTGTGNTGELFF.

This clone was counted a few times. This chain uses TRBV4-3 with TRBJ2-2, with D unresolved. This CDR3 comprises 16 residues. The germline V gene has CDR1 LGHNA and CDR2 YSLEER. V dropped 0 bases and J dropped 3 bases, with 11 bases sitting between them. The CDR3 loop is CASSQDPGWDTGELFF. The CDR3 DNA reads TGCGCCAGCAGCCAAGATCCCGGATGGGACACCGGGGAGCTGTTTTTT.

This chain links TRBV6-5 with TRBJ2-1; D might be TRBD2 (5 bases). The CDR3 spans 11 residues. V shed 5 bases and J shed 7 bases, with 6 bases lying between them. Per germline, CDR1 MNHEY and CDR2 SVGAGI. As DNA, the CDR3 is TGTGCCAGCAGTCGCGGGAATGAGCAGTTCTTC. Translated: CASSRGNEQFF.

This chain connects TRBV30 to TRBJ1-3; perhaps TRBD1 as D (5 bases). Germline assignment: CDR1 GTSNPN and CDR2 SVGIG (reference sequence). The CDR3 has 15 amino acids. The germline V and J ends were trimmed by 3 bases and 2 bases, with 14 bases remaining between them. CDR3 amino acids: CAWRVRQGTGNTIYF. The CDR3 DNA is TGTGCCTGGAGGGTCCGGCAGGGCACTGGAAACACCATATATTTT.

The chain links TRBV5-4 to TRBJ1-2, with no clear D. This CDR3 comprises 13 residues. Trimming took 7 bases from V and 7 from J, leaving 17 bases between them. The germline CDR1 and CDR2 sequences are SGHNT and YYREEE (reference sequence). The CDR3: CASPSGASGGYTF. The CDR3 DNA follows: TGTGCCAGCCCCTCTGGTGCCAGTGGTGGCTACACCTTC. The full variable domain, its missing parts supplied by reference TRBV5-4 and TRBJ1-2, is ETGVTQSPTHLIKTRGQQVTLRCSSQSGHNTVSWYQQALGQGPQFIFQYYREEENGRGNFPPRFSGLQFPNYSSELNVNALELDDSALYLCASPSGASGGYTFGSGTRLTVV.

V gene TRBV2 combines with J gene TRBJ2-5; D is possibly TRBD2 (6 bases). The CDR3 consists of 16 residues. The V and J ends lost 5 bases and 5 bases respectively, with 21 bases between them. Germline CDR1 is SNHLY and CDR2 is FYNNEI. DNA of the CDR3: TGTGCCAGCAGTTTTTACGGGACTCTGGGCTTGGAGACCCAGTACTTC. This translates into CASSFYGTLGLETQYF.

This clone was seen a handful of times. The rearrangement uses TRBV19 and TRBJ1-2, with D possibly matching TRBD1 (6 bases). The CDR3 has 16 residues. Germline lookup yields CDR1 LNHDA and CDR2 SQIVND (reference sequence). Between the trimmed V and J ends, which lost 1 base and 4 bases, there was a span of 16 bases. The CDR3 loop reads CASSIAGRGRGYGYTF. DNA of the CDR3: TGTGCCAGTAGTATAGCCGGAAGGGGGAGAGGCTATGGCTACACCTTC.

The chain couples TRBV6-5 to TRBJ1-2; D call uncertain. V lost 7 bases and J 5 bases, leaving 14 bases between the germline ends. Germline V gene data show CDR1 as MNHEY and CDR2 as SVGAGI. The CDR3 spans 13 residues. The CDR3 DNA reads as TGTGCCAGCATCTCATCTGCTACGTATGGCTACACCTTC. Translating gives CASISSATYGYTF.

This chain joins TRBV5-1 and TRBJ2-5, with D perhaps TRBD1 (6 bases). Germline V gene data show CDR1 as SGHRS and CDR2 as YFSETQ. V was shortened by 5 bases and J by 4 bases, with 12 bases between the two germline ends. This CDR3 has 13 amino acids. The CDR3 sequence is CASRPGAGETQYF. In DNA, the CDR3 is TGCGCCAGCAGGCCAGGGGCGGGAGAGACCCAGTACTTC.

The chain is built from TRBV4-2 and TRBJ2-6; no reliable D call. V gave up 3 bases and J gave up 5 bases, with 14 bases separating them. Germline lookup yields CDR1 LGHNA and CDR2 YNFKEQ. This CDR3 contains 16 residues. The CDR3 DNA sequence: TGTGCCAGCAGCCATCCAACCTTGGATAGGGCCAACGTCCTGACTTTC. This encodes CASSHPTLDRANVLTF.

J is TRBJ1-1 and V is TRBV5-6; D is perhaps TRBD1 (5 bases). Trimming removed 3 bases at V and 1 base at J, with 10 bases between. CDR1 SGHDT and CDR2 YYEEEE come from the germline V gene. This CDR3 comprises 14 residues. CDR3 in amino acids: CASSWGLPNTEAFF. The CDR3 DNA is TGTGCCAGCAGCTGGGGACTCCCGAACACTGAAGCTTTCTTT.

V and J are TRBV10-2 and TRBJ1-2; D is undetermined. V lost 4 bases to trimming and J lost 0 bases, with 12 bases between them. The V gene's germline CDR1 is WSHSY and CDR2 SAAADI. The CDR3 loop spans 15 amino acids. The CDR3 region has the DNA TGCGCCAGCAGTGTGGAGTCAGCAACTAACTATGGCTACACCTTC. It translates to CASSVESATNYGYTF.

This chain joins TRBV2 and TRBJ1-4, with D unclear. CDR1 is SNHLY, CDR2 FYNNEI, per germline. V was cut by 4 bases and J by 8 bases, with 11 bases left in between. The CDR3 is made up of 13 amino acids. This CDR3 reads CASSASPAEKLFF. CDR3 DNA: TGTGCCAGCAGTGCTTCGCCGGCGGAAAAACTGTTTTTT.

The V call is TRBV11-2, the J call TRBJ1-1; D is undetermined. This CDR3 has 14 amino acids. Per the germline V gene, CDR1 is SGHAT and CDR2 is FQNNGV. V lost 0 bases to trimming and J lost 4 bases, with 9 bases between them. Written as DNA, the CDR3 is TGTGCCAGCAGCTTAGAGCCCTCGGTCACTGAAGCTTTCTTT. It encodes CASSLEPSVTEAFF.

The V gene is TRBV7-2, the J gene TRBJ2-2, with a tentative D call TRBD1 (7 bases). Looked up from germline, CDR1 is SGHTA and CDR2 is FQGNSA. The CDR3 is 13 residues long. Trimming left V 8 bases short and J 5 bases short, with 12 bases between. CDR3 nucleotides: TGTGCCAGCCGTCCAGGGGGGACCGGGGAGCTGTTTTTT. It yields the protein CASRPGGTGELFF. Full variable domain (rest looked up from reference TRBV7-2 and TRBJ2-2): GAGVSQSPSNKVTEKGKDVELRCDPISGHTALYWYRQSLGQGLEFLIYFQGNSAPDKSGLPSDRFSAERTGGSVSTLTIQRTQQEDSAVYLCASRPGGTGELFFGEGSRLTVL.

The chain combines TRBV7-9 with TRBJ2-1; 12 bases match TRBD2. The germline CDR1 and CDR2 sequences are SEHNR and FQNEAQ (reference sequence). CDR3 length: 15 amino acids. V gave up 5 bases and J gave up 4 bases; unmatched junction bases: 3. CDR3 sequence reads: CASSQTSGGYNEQFF. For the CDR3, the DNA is TGTGCCAGCAGCCAAACTAGCGGGGGGTACAATGAGCAGTTCTTC.

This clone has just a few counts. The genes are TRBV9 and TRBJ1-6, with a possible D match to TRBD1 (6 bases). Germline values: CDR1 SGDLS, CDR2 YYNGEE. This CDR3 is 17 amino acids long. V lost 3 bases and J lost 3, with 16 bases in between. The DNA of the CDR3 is TGTGCCAGCAGCGCCGGACGGGGACAAAACTATAATTCACCCCTCCACTTT. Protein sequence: CASSAGRGQNYNSPLHF. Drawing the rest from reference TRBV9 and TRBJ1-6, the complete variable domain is DSGVTQTPKHLITATGQRVTLRCSPRSGDLSVYWYQQSLDQGLQFLIQYYNGEERAKGNILERFSAQQFPDLHSELNLSSLELGDSALYFCASSAGRGQNYNSPLHFGNGTRLTVT.

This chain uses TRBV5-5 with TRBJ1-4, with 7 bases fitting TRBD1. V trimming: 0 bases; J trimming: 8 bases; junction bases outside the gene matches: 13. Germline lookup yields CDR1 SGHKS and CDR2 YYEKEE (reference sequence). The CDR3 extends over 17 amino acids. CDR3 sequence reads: CASSLGAGTEEFEKLFF. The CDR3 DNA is TGTGCCAGCAGCTTGGGGGCCGGGACAGAGGAGTTCGAAAAACTGTTTTTT.

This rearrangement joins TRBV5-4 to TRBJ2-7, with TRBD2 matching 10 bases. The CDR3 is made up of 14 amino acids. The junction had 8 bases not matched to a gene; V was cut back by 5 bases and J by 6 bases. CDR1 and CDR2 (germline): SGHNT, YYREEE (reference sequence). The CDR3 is CASRSLAGRSEQYF. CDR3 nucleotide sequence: TGTGCCAGCAGATCACTAGCGGGACGGAGCGAGCAGTACTTC. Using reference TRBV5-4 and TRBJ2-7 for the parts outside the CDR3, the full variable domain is ETGVTQSPTHLIKTRGQQVTLRCSSQSGHNTVSWYQQALGQGPQFIFQYYREEENGRGNFPPRFSGLQFPNYSSELNVNALELDDSALYLCASRSLAGRSEQYFGPGTRLTVT.

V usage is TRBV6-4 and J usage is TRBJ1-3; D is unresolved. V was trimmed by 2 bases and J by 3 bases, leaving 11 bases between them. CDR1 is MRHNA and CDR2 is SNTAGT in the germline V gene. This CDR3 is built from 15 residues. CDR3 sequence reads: CASSDGSGRGNTIYF. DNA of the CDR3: TGTGCCAGCAGTGACGGTTCCGGCCGTGGAAACACCATATATTTT.